A selection of T cell receptor beta chains follows, all from one sample in a study of glioma-infiltrating T cells after dendritic cell vaccination. Sequencing used immunoSEQ multiplex PCR; TCRdb keeps in-frame clones, though not all of them. This table holds more than 85,000 clones, 90% found once. Sequences were derived from blood, sampled after dendritic cell vaccination. The receptors were gathered from a human donor with glioblastoma. CDR3s leave out the opening cysteine and the closing phenylalanine or tryptophan. The D gene is left open where the match is weak.

d_gene	j_gene	v_gene	CDR3aa
NA	TRBJ1-5	TRBV6-6	ASSYFKPDEEPQH
NA	TRBJ2-7	TRBV5-1	ASAIDRAYEQY
TRBD2	TRBJ2-7	TRBV14	ASSLRTSGRSYEQY
NA	TRBJ1-4	TRBV4-1	ASSQRTNEKLF
TRBD2	TRBJ2-1	TRBV10-1	ASSERAGGLQDSQF
NA	TRBJ1-4	TRBV27	ASRDRSGVTNEKLF
NA	TRBJ2-1	TRBV7-2	ASSLEGGGIEQF
TRBD2	TRBJ2-1	TRBV7-3	ASSPRGLAGVGNEQF
NA	TRBJ1-3	TRBV6-4	ARGGQGPSGNTIY
TRBD2	TRBJ2-5	TRBV5-1	ASSPSGREETQY
TRBD1	TRBJ2-2	TRBV12-5	ASGLGQGYGELF
TRBD2	TRBJ2-2	TRBV7-8	ASSFSGDTGELF
TRBD1	TRBJ1-6	TRBV5-4	ASSWDRDSPLH
NA	TRBJ2-2	TRBV10-2	ASSGTLFTGELF
TRBD2	TRBJ2-7	TRBV5-8	ASSFGLAGIYEQY
NA	TRBJ2-7	TRBV28	ASSFLQQPYEQY
NA	TRBJ2-1	TRBV5-1	ASSPSNEQF
NA	TRBJ1-4	TRBV6-5	ASRADFKTGELF
TRBD2	TRBJ2-1	TRBV4-1	ASSQGLAGGRANEQF
NA	TRBJ1-1	TRBV6-5	AVQVGNTEAF
NA	TRBJ1-4	TRBV6-1	ASSVNRANEKLF
TRBD1	TRBJ2-7	TRBV27	ASRYTGTGMREQY
TRBD1	TRBJ2-3	TRBV18	ASSPGITGADTQY
NA	TRBJ2-7	TRBV2	ASTPLNRISYEQY
TRBD1	TRBJ1-5	TRBV6-5	ASGPGTGGLPQH
TRBD1	TRBJ1-5	TRBV5-8	ASSPRGLEQPQH
NA	TRBJ1-5	TRBV2	ASSRENSNQPQH
TRBD1	TRBJ1-4	TRBV18	ASSLDRDEKLF
NA	TRBJ1-1	TRBV5-1	ASSLIGEGTTEAF
NA	TRBJ1-1	TRBV7-9	ASSSSQRRVNTEAF
TRBD1	TRBJ2-5	TRBV18	ASSPPLVTDRISQETQY
NA	TRBJ1-2	TRBV2	ASTRGFYGYT
NA	TRBJ2-1	TRBV9	ASSQTFGGNNEQF
TRBD2	TRBJ2-7	TRBV9	ASSVGLAGDLYEQY
TRBD1	TRBJ1-6	TRBV6-1	ASSVGQGYSPLH
TRBD1	TRBJ1-5	TRBV5-6	ASSIRDSYSNQPQH
NA	TRBJ1-2	TRBV25-1	ASSDSGDNYGYT
NA	TRBJ2-2	TRBV25-1	ASSESGWTANTGELF
NA	TRBJ1-1	TRBV2	ASRLELSGNTEAF
NA	TRBJ1-5	TRBV7-2	ASSLAEAQPQH
NA	TRBJ1-1	TRBV7-8	ASSLAQGLDTEAF
NA	TRBJ2-1	TRBV2	ASLSQALYNEQF
NA	TRBJ1-5	TRBV27	ASSSRHPSQPQH
TRBD2	TRBJ2-1	TRBV4-2	ASSQEIAGGSNEQF
NA	TRBJ2-7	TRBV18	ASSPRTEHEQY
TRBD2	TRBJ2-3	TRBV7-8	ASSGDAGGPTDTQY
NA	TRBJ1-2	TRBV18	ASSPQSQDDQGGYT
NA	TRBJ2-7	TRBV5-1	ASSLVGERYEQY
TRBD1	TRBJ2-7	TRBV11-1	ASSKGTGASYEQY
NA	TRBJ2-7	TRBV7-8	ASSLGHQSYEQY
TRBD2	TRBJ2-7	TRBV4-1	ASSRATGTSSYEQY